The clone carrying this T cell receptor beta chain has a count of ten or more. What it binds is unknown. This sample was included in a study of CD8 T cells in ankylosing spondylitis. TCRdb re-called the 5' RACE reads through MiXCR, storing one row per CDR3 protein. The sample has 120,000 to 150,000 distinct CDR3 sequences, roughly 8.8% seen once. Findings and caveats of the study: Before this, some motif variants had been reported in reactive arthritis synovial fluid and blood. In ankylosing spondylitis patients, matched synovial fluid reportedly showed significant enrichment of disease-linked clones. Seemingly distinctive of ankylosing spondylitis blood was a TCR beta motif formed by eight highly homologous variants.

After removal of 1 base from V and 14 bases from J, the junction contained 5 bases not matched to a gene. Germline CDR1 reads SEHNR; CDR2 reads FQNEAQ (reference sequence). The CDR3 contains 13 residues. The receptor comes from a male donor with ankylosing spondylitis. The sequencing input was synovial fluid, either unsorted or a sorted T cell fraction (not recorded which). This chain links TRBV7-9 with TRBJ2-1; 10 positions agree with TRBD2. The CDR3 loop is CASSLDSGREEFF. CDR3 DNA sequence: TGTGCCAGCAGCTTAGACAGCGGGAGGGAAGAGTTCTTC. The variable domain in full, completed from reference TRBV7-9 and TRBJ2-1, reads DTGVSQNPRHKITKRGQNVTFRCDPISEHNRLYWYRQTLGQGPEFLTYFQNEAQLEKSRLLSDRFSAERPKGSFSTLEIQRTEQGDSAMYLCASSLDSGREEFFGPGTRLTVL.